Included here is one T cell receptor beta chain sequence, with context. Antigen unknown. The entry originates in a study of blood T cells in healthy people across ages. Study findings and constraints: Naive CD4+ cells and diversity were both higher in long-lived donors than in aged donors. As naive T cell percentage varied, TCR beta diversity correlated strongly with it.

CDR1 is SGHTA and CDR2 is FQGNSA in the germline V gene. Trimming left V 4 bases short and J 8 bases short, with 15 bases between. CDR3 length: 14 residues. Combining a sample-barcoded 5' primer with a J-beta primer mix, a second PCR ran for about 6 to 12 cycles. Via MiXCR, TCRdb re-called the 5' RACE reads, giving one row per CDR3 protein. The sample yields about 830,000 distinct CDR3 sequences, around two thirds seen once. J is TRBJ2-1 and V is TRBV7-2, with D possibly matching TRBD2 (7 bases). The source material was blood. The clonotype was recovered from a man in his thirties or forties in good health. The CDR3 DNA follows: TGTGCCAGCAGCTCGATGGGGGGGCGGGATGAGCAGTTCTTC. This translates into CASSSMGGRDEQFF.